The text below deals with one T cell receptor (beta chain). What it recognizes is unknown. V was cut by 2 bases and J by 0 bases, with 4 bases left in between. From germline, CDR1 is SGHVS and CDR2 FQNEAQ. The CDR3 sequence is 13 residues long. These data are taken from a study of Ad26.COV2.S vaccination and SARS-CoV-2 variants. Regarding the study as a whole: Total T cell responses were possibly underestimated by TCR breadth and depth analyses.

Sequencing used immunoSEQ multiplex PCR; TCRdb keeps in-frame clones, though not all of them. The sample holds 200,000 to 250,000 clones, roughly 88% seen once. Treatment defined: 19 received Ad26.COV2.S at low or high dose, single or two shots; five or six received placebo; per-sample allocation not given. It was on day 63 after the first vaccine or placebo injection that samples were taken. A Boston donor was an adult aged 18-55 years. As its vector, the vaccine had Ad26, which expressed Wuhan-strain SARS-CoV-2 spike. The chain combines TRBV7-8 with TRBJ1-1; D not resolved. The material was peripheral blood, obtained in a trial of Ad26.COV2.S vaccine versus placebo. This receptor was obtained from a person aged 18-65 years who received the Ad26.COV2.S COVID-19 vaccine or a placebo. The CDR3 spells CASSLWMNTEAFF. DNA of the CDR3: TGTGCCAGCAGCTTATGGATGAACACTGAAGCTTTCTTT.